This TCR beta chain appears in the sequencing data of a study of PD-1 blockade in classical Hodgkin lymphoma. Notes on the study in general: Baseline TCR diversity was reportedly lower in newly diagnosed patients than in healthy donors. It was reported as lower still in relapsed/refractory patients. Repertoire difference causes, possibly disease activity or prior therapy, remain undefined.

Sequenced by immunoSEQ multiplex PCR; TCRdb stores in-frame clones only, minus some. The data show more than 12,000 clones, about 89% seen once. Comments on this clone: Its target is unknown.

Germline CDR1 and CDR2: SQVTM and ANQGSEA. Trimming took off 7 bases at V and 2 bases at J, with 11 bases between the two ends. The CDR3 is 12 amino acids. Time point defined: newly diagnosed, previously untreated cHL patient sample. CD8+ T cell isolation from thawed PBMCs was performed by magnetic negative selection. The study compared against PBMCs from newly diagnosed, untreated classical Hodgkin lymphoma. The specimen sequenced was CD8+ T cells from blood. This chain connects TRBV29-1 to TRBJ1-1, with D possibly TRBD1 on 5 matching bases. The TCR was taken from a human donor with classical Hodgkin lymphoma. The CDR3 protein is CSATDTNTEAFF. As DNA, the CDR3 is TGCAGCGCCACGGACACCAACACTGAAGCTTTCTTT. Full variable domain (remainder filled in from reference TRBV29-1 and TRBJ1-1): SAVISQKPSRDICQRGTSLTIQCQVDSQVTMMFWYRQQPGQSLTLIATANQGSEATYESGFVIDKFPISRPNLTFSTLTVSNMSPEDSSIYLCSATDTNTEAFFGQGTRLTVV.